This T cell receptor beta chain was identified during a study of blood T cells in healthy people across ages. V was clipped by 6 bases and J by 6 bases; unmatched bases: 11. From germline, CDR1 is SEHNR and CDR2 FQNEAQ (reference sequence). The CDR3 covers 15 residues. Primed by a sample-barcoded 5' primer and a J-beta primer mix, a second PCR proceeded for 7 to 11 cycles. TCRdb reprocessed the 5' RACE reads with MiXCR, giving one entry per CDR3 protein. The data show nearly 800,000 distinct CDR3 sequences, about 25% seen once. Each of the donors had 9 to 10 milliliters of peripheral blood drawn into EDTA-treated Vacutainer tubes. PBMCs were isolated at a quantity of at least 6 million per sample. This sample also belongs to another study, concerning T cells of mothers and their children. As that report states: All extracted RNA went into cDNA synthesis, 1.5 ug per 15 ul. Thymic selection, a shaping force on TCR recombination output, acts similarly in related and unrelated pairs.

This sequence joins TRBV7-9 and TRBJ1-1; 9 bases are a match to TRBD1. This TCR was recovered from a boy between 10 and 17 years old in good health. The sample was blood. DNA of the CDR3: TGTGCCAGCAGTGTTAAAACAGGGGGCGTCTCTGAAGCTTTCTTT. Residues: CASSVKTGGVSEAFF.